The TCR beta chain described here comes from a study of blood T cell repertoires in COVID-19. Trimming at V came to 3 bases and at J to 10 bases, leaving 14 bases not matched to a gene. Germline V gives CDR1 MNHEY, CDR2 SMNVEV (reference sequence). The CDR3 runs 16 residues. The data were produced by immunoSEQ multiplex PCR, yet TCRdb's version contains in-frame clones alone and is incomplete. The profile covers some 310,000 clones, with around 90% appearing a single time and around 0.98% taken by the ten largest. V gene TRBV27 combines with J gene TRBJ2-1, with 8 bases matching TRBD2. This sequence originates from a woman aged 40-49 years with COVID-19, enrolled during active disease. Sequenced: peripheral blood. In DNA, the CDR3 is TGTGCCAGCAGTTTCTATGGGACTAGGGGGAATATGGAGCAGTTCTTC. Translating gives CASSFYGTRGNMEQFF.